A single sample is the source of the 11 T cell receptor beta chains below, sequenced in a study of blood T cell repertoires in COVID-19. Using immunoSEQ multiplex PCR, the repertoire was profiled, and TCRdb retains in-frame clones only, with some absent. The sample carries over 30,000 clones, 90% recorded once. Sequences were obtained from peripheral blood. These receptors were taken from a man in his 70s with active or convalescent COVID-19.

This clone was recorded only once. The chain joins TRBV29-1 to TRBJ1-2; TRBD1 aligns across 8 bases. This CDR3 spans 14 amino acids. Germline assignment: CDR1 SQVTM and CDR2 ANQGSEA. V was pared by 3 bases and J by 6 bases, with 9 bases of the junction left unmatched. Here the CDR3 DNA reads TGCAGCGTTGATAGGGCAGGGGGCGCGGATGGCTACACCTTC. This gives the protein CSVDRAGGADGYTF.

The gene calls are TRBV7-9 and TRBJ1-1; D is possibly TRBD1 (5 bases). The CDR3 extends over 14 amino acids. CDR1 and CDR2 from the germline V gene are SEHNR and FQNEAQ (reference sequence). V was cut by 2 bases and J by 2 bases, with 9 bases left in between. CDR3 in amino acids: CASSLKQANTEAFF. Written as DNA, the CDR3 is TGTGCCAGCAGCTTAAAACAGGCTAACACTGAAGCTTTCTTT.

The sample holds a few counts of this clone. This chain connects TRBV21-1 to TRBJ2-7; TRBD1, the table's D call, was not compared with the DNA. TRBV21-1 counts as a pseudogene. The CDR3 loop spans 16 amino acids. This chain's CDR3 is CASSKRRTGQTYEQYF. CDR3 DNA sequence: TGTGCCAGCAGCAAAAGGAGGACAGGTCAGACCTACGAGCAGTACTTC.

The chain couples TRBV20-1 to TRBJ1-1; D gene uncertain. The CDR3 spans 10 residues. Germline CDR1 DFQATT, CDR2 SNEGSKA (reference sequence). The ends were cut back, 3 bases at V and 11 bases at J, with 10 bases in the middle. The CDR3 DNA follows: TGCAGTGCTAGCGGCGGTCGGGCTTTCTTT. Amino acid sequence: CSASGGRAFF.

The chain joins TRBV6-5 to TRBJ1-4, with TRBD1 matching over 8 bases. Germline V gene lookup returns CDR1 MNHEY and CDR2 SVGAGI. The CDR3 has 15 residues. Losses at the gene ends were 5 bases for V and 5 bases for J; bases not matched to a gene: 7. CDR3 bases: TGTGCCAGCAGTCATCAGGACAGGGTAAATGAAAAACTGTTTTTT. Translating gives CASSHQDRVNEKLFF.

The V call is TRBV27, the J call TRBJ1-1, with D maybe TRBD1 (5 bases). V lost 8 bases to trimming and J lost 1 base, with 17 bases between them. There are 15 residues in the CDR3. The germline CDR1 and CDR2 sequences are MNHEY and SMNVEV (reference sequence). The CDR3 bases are TGTGCCAGCTGGATTTCGGGACTCCCGAACACTGAAGCTTTCTTT. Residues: CASWISGLPNTEAFF.

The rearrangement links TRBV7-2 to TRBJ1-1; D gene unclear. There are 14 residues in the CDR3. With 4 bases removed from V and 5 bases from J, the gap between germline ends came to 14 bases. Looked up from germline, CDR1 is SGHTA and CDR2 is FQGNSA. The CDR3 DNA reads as TGTGCCAGCAGCTCCCCCCCGACGAGGACTGAAGCTTTCTTT. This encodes CASSSPPTRTEAFF.

CDR3 protein: CASNQEKSGGAEAFF. In nucleotides, the CDR3 is TGTGCCAGCAACCAAGAAAAAAGCGGGGGAGCTGAAGCTTTCTTT. This sequence joins TRBV5-4 and TRBJ1-1, with a possible D match to TRBD1 (5 bases). The CDR3 has 15 amino acids. Per germline, CDR1 SGHNT and CDR2 YYREEE (reference sequence). V was clipped by 6 bases and J by 6 bases, with 21 bases between them.

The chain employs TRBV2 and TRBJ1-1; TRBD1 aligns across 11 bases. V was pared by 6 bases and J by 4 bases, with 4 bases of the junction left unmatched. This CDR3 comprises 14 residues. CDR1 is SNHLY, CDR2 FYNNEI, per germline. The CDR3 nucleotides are TGTGCCAGCAGCGGACAGGGGGCAGGCACTGAAGCTTTCTTT. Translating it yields CASSGQGAGTEAFF. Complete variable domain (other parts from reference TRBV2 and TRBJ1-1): EPEVTQTPSHQVTQMGQEVILRCVPISNHLYFYWYRQILGQKVEFLVSFYNNEISEKSEIFDDQFSVERPDGSNFTLKIRSTKLEDSAMYFCASSGQGAGTEAFFGQGTRLTVV.

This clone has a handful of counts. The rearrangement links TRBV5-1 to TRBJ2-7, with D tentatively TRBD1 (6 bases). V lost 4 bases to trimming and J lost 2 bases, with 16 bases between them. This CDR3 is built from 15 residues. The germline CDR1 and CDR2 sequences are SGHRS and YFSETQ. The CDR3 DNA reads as TGCGCCAGCAGCCGTTCAGGGGCCGTGACCTACGAGCAGTACTTC. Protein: CASSRSGAVTYEQYF.

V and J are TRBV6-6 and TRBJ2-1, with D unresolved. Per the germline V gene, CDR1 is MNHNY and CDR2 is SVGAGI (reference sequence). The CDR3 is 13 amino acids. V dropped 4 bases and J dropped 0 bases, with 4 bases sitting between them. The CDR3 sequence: CASSWSSYNEQFF. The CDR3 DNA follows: TGTGCCAGCAGTTGGAGCTCCTACAATGAGCAGTTCTTC.